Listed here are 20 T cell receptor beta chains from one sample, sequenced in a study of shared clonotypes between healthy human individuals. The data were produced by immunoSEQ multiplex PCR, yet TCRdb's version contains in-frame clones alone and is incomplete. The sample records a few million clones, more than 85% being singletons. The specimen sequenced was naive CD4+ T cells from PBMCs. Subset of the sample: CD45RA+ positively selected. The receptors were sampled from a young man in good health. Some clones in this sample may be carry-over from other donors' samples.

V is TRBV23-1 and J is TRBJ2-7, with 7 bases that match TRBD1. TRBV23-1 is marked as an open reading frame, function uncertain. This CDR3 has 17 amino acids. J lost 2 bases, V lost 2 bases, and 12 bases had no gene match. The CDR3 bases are TGCGCCAGCAGTCAAGGGACAGAAGAGACCCCAACCTACGAGCAGTACTTC. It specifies CASSQGTEETPTYEQYF.

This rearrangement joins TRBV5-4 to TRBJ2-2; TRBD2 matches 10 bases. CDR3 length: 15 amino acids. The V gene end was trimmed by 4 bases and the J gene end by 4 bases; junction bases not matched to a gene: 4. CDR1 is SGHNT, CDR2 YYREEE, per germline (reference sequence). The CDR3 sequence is CASSLKREGTGELFF. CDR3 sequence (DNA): TGTGCCAGCAGCCTAAAGCGGGAGGGCACCGGGGAGCTGTTTTTT.

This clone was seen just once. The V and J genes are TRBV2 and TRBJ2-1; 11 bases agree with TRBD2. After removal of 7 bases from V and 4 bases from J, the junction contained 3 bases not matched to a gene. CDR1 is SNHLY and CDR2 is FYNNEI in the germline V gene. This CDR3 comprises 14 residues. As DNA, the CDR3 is TGTGCCAGCACAAGACTAGCGGGGTACAATGAGCAGTTCTTC. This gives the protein CASTRLAGYNEQFF.

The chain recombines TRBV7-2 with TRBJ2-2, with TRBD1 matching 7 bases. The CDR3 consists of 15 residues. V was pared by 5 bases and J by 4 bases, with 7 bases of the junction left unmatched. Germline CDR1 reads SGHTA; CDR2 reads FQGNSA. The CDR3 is CASSVRQGSTGELFF. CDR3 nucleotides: TGTGCCAGCAGCGTCAGACAGGGTTCCACCGGGGAGCTGTTTTTT.

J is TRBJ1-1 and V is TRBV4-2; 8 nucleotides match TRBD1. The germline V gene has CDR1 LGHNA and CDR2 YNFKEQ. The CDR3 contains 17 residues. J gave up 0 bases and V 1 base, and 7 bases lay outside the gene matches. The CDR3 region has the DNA TGTGCCAGCAGCCAAGTGGGGGGACAGGCCTTGAACACTGAAGCTTTCTTT. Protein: CASSQVGGQALNTEAFF.

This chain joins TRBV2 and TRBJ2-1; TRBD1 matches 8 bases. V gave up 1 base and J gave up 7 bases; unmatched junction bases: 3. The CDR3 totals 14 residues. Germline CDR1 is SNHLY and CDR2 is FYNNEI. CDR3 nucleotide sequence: TGTGCCAGCAGTGAAGGGACAGGGAGTAATGAGCAGTTCTTC. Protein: CASSEGTGSNEQFF. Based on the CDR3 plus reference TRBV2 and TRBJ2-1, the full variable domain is EPEVTQTPSHQVTQMGQEVILRCVPISNHLYFYWYRQILGQKVEFLVSFYNNEISEKSEIFDDQFSVERPDGSNFTLKIRSTKLEDSAMYFCASSEGTGSNEQFFGPGTRLTVL.

As DNA, the CDR3 is TGTGCCAGCAGCCCGGGACTAGCGGGAGCCAGGGGTGAGCAGTTCTTC. This encodes CASSPGLAGARGEQFF. This chain uses TRBV7-9 with TRBJ2-1, with TRBD2 identical over 14 bases. The CDR3 covers 16 residues. CDR1 and CDR2 (germline): SEHNR, FQNEAQ (reference sequence). After removal of 5 bases from V and 9 bases from J, the junction contained 9 bases not matched to a gene.

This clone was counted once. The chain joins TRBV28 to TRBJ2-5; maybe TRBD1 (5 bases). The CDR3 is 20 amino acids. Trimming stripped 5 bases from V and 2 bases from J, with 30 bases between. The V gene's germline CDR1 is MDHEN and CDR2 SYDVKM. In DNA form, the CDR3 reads TGTGCCAGCAGTACCCTTTACGATGGTCAGGGATTTTGGAAACAAGAGACCCAGTACTTC. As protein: CASSTLYDGQGFWKQETQYF.

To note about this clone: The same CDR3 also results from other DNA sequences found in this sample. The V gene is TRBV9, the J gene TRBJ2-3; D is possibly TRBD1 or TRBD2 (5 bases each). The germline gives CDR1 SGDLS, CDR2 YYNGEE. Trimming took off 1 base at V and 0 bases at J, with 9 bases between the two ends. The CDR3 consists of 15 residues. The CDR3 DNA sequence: TGTGCCAGCAGCGTAACCGGGGCTAGCACAGATACGCAGTATTTT. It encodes CASSVTGASTDTQYF. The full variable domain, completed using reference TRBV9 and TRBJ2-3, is DSGVTQTPKHLITATGQRVTLRCSPRSGDLSVYWYQQSLDQGLQFLIQYYNGEERAKGNILERFSAQQFPDLHSELNLSSLELGDSALYFCASSVTGASTDTQYFGPGTRLTVL.

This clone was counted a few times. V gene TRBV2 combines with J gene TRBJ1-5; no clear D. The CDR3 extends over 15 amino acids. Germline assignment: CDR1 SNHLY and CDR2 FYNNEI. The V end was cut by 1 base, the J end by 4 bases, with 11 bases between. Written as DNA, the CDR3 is TGTGCCAGCAGTGAAGGGGCGTTGGCGAATCAGCCCCAGCATTTT. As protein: CASSEGALANQPQHF.

The CDR3 loop is CASSGALQETQYF. The CDR3 nucleotides are TGTGCCAGCTCCGGGGCCCTACAAGAGACCCAGTACTTC. J is TRBJ2-5 and V is TRBV18, with D possibly called TRBD1 or TRBD2 (5 bases each). V lost 6 bases to trimming and J lost 2 bases, with 10 bases between them. The germline V gene has CDR1 KGHSH and CDR2 LQKENI. This CDR3 has 13 amino acids.

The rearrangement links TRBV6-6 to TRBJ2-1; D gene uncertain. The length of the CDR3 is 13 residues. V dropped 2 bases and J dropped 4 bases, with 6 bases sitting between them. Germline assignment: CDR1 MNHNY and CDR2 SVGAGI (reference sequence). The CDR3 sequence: CASSYDQYNEQFF. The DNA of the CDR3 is TGTGCCAGCAGTTACGATCAGTACAATGAGCAGTTCTTC.

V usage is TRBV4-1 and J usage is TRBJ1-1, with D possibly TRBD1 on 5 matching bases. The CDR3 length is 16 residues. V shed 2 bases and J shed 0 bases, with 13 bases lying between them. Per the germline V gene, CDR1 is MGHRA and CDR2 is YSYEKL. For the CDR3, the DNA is TGCGCCAGCAGCCAACCGCCGGCAGGGCTGAACACTGAAGCTTTCTTT. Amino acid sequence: CASSQPPAGLNTEAFF.

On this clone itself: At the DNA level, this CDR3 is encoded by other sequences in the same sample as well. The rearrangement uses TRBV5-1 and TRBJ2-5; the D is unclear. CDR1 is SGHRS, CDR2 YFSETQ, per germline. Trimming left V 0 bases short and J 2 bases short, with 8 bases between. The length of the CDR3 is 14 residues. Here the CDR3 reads CASSLAGSQETQYF. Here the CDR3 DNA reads TGCGCCAGCAGCTTGGCGGGCAGTCAAGAGACCCAGTACTTC.

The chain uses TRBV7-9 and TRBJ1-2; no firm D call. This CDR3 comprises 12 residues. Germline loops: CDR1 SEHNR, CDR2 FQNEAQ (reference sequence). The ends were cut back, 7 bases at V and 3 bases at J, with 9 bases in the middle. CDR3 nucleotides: TGTGCCAGCACCTACGGGGACTATGGCTACACCTTC. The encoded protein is CASTYGDYGYTF.

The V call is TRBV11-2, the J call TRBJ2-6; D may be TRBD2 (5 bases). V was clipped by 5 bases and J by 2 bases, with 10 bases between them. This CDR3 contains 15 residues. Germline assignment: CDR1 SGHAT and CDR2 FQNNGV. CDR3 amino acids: CASSREGTGANVLTF. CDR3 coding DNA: TGTGCCAGCAGCCGAGAGGGTACTGGGGCCAACGTCCTGACTTTC.

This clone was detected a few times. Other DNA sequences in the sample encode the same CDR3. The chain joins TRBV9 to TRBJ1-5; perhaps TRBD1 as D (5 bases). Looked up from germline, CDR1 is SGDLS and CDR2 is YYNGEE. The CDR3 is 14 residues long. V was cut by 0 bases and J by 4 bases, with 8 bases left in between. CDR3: CASSVDWGNQPQHF. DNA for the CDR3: TGTGCCAGCAGCGTAGATTGGGGGAATCAGCCCCAGCATTTT.

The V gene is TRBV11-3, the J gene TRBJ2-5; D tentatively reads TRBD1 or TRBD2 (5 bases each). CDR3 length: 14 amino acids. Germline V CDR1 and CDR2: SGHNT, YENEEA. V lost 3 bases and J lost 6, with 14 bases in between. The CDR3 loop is CASSLMGPGKTQYF. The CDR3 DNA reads TGTGCCAGCAGCTTGATGGGACCAGGGAAGACCCAGTACTTC.

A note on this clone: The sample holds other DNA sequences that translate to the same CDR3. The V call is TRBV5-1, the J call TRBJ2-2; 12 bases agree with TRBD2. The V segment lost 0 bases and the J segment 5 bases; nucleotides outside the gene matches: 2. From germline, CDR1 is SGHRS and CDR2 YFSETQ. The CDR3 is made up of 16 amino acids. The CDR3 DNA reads TGCGCCAGCAGCTTGGGACTAGCGGGAGCTACCGGGGAGCTGTTTTTT. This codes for CASSLGLAGATGELFF.

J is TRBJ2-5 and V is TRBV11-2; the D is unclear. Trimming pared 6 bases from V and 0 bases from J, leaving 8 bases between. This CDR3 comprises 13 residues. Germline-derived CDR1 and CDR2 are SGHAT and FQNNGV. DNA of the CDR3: TGTGCCAGCAGACCGTGGTACCAAGAGACCCAGTACTTC. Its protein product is CASRPWYQETQYF.